A single T cell receptor beta chain is shown here with its context. Stated time point: newly diagnosed GD, antithyroid drugs for less than 3 months. Scientists built the TCR library using RNA that was extracted from PBMCs. HTBI primers from iRepertoire and Arm-PCR of CDR3 regions yielded the TCR beta libraries. TCRdb re-called the multiplex PCR reads through MiXCR, storing one row per CDR3 protein. The sample yields approximately 470,000 distinct CDR3 sequences, 15% to 20% seen once. This specimen comes from a study of regulatory T cells in long-lasting Graves disease. The CDR3 sequence is 15 residues long. The V end was cut by 5 bases, the J end by 1 base, with 14 bases between. CDR1 and CDR2 (germline): MDHEN, SYDVKM. A further study also used this sample, focusing on T cells in Graves' hyperthyroidism and ophthalmopathy. According to that study: Researchers defined stable Graves' hyperthyroidism as no ophthalmopathy progression within 18 months.

This TCR was sampled from a man aged 40-50 years with Graves disease. The sequenced sample was peripheral blood mononuclear cells (PBMCs), obtained at new diagnosis, from a patient treated with antithyroid drugs. The rearrangement uses TRBV28 and TRBJ1-1; D ambiguous. CDR3 residues: CASSLAGWGNTEAFF. Here the CDR3 DNA reads TGTGCCAGCAGTCTCGCCGGGTGGGGGAACACTGAAGCTTTCTTT.